This T cell receptor (beta chain) was captured by sequencing in a study of response to subunit inactivated influenza vaccine. The study's findings and limits: Authors suggested each seasonal influenza vaccination recruits few new T cells.

CDR1 is LGHDT, CDR2 YNNKEL, per germline (reference sequence). V was cut by 4 bases and J by 1 base, with 10 bases left in between. CDR3 length: 14 residues. TCRdb passed the RT-PCR reads through MiXCR, listing each CDR3 protein once. Among hundreds of thousands of distinct CDR3 sequences, approximately 17% were seen once, and the ten largest hold roughly 11%. There are many counts of this clonotype. Antigen specificity is unknown. The chain combines TRBV3-1 with TRBJ1-1; weak D call: TRBD1 (5 bases). The sequencing used PBMCs from blood, collected about 5 days after vaccination. The sequence was collected from a man aged 45-65 years who received an inactivated influenza vaccine. CDR3 in amino acids: CASSPGLRNTEAFF. CDR3 in DNA: TGTGCCAGCAGCCCGGGACTGAGGAACACTGAAGCTTTCTTT.